Below, one TCR beta chain is given with its context. In its sample, this clonotype was seen a few times. The antigen it binds to is not known. One base away there is no much larger clone; base qualities are not given. This record comes from a study of patients and donors after allogeneic stem cell transplantation (dated by TCRdb to about 2020). For this chain, trimming is 0 bases at the V end and 8 bases at the J end, and the number of junction bases without a gene match is 13. CDR1 SGHRS and CDR2 YFSETQ were looked up in the germline V gene. Reading from cysteine to phenylalanine, the CDR3 counts 17 amino acids. Solely the CDR3 DNA is kept, with 51 bases framed from the first base. Library prep was done by RT-PCR. Sequencing took place on a NextSeq 550. Through fastp at Q25 and MiXCR, TCRdb rebuilt clones from the public reads, retaining in-frame beta chains. Identical CDR3 protein sequences are pooled into one entry, listed with their most common genes and DNA. A total of a few hundred thousand distinct CDR3 sequences appear in this sample, 38% of them only once. The ten most abundant clones make up roughly 10% of the sample.

This clonotype was sampled from a human donor who was either an allogeneic HSCT recipient or a stem cell or donor lymphocyte infusion donor (not recorded which). It is not recorded whose cells these are; they may come from a transplant donor. The sequenced material came from blood, either unsorted or a sorted T cell fraction (not recorded which). This chain joins TRBV5-1 to TRBJ2-1; the junction holds 8 bases that match TRBD2. The encoded CDR3 is CASSLEGAGARMDEQFF. The DNA is TGCGCCAGCAGCTTGGAAGGAGCGGGGGCCCGTATGGATGAGCAGTTCTTC.